The 10 T cell receptor beta chains below all came from one sample that was sequenced in a study of type 1 regulatory T cells. These receptors have no identified antigens. TCRdb analysed the reads with MiXCR anew, one entry per CDR3 protein. There are 20,000 to 30,000 distinct CDR3 sequences in the sample; 72% occur only once, and over 12% lies in the top ten. The sequencing sample was made of cultured T cells, either the whole culture or a sorted T cell fraction (not recorded which). The subset is: Tr1-enriched cell product generated in vitro against host alloantigens. These receptors all stem from a human donor in good health.

The gene calls are TRBV7-2 and TRBJ2-7; D is perhaps TRBD1 (6 bases). V lost 2 bases and J 3 bases, leaving 11 bases between the germline ends. Germline loops: CDR1 SGHTA, CDR2 FQGNSA. CDR3 length: 14 residues. The CDR3 loop is CASSLLPGVYEQYF. The CDR3 bases are TGTGCCAGCAGCTTATTGCCAGGGGTCTACGAGCAGTACTTC.

CDR3 region: CASSPRGGTKDRRGLSGNTIYF. Written as DNA, the CDR3 is TGTGCCAGCAGCCCTCGTGGGGGCACAAAGGACAGACGTGGTCTATCTGGAAACACCATATATTTT. V and J are TRBV7-9 and TRBJ1-3, with a possible D match to TRBD1 (6 bases). The germline V gene has CDR1 SEHNR and CDR2 FQNEAQ (reference sequence). V lost 5 bases and J 1 base, leaving 33 bases between the germline ends. The CDR3 consists of 22 residues.

This chain links TRBV7-2 with TRBJ2-1; D is possibly TRBD2 (7 bases). The length of the CDR3 is 13 residues. V gave up 5 bases and J gave up 9 bases, with 14 bases separating them. The germline gives CDR1 SGHTA, CDR2 FQGNSA. CDR3 sequence: CASSDRGGVEQFF. The CDR3, as DNA: TGTGCCAGCAGCGATAGAGGGGGGGTTGAGCAGTTCTTC.

This chain connects TRBV4-1 to TRBJ1-2, with a tentative D call TRBD1 (5 bases). Germline CDR1 is MGHRA and CDR2 is YSYEKL. Between the trimmed V and J ends, which lost 3 bases and 4 bases, there was a span of 15 bases. The CDR3 runs 15 residues. The CDR3 here is CASSQAGTEVYGYTF. The CDR3 DNA follows: TGCGCCAGCAGCCAGGCCGGGACCGAGGTCTATGGCTACACCTTC.

J is TRBJ2-7 and V is TRBV7-9; a possible D gene is TRBD1 (6 bases). There are 13 residues in the CDR3. Trimming pared 5 bases from V and 6 bases from J, leaving 14 bases between. Germline lookup yields CDR1 SEHNR and CDR2 FQNEAQ (reference sequence). The CDR3: CASSRQEGGEQYF. The CDR3 region has the DNA TGTGCCAGCAGCCGACAGGAAGGGGGCGAGCAGTACTTC. The full variable domain, with the rest looked up from reference TRBV7-9 and TRBJ2-7, is DTGVSQNPRHKITKRGQNVTFRCDPISEHNRLYWYRQTLGQGPEFLTYFQNEAQLEKSRLLSDRFSAERPKGSFSTLEIQRTEQGDSAMYLCASSRQEGGEQYFGPGTRLTVT.

This chain links TRBV4-2 with TRBJ2-2; 10 bases fit TRBD2. The V segment lost 0 bases and the J segment 0 bases; nucleotides outside the gene matches: 4. This CDR3 has 18 amino acids. Germline V lookup: CDR1 LGHNA, CDR2 YNFKEQ. The CDR3 spells CASSQDFSGGPNTGELFF. The CDR3 nucleotides are TGTGCCAGCAGCCAAGATTTTAGCGGGGGGCCGAACACCGGGGAGCTGTTTTTT.

The chain links TRBV18 to TRBJ2-5, with D perhaps TRBD1 or TRBD2 (5 bases each). CDR1 is KGHSH and CDR2 is LQKENI in the germline V gene. Trimming stripped 2 bases from V and 1 base from J, with 5 bases between. This CDR3 is 13 amino acids long. The CDR3 sequence is CASSPGGQETQYF. The DNA of the CDR3 is TGTGCCAGCTCACCAGGGGGCCAAGAGACCCAGTACTTC.

V usage is TRBV2 and J usage is TRBJ2-5; no clear D. Trimming shortened V by 1 base and J by 4 bases, and 7 bases separated the two germline ends. CDR1 and CDR2 from the germline V gene are SNHLY and FYNNEI. The CDR3 loop spans 13 amino acids. The CDR3 reads CASSEGGLETQYF. The CDR3 DNA follows: TGTGCCAGCAGTGAAGGTGGTTTAGAGACCCAGTACTTC.

This chain joins TRBV20-1 and TRBJ1-1; the D gene is possibly TRBD1 (5 bases). This CDR3 is 13 amino acids long. CDR1 and CDR2 from the germline V gene are DFQATT and SNEGSKA (reference sequence). The V end was cut by 4 bases, the J end by 5 bases, with 14 bases between. CDR3 amino acids: CSANYRGATEAFF. The CDR3 DNA is TGCAGTGCTAATTATAGGGGAGCGACTGAAGCTTTCTTT.

This clonotype was observed once. The rearrangement joins TRBV20-1 to TRBJ2-7; possibly TRBD1 for D (6 bases). CDR3 length: 13 amino acids. The V and J ends lost 3 bases and 3 bases respectively, with 12 bases between them. CDR1 and CDR2 from the germline V gene are DFQATT and SNEGSKA (reference sequence). The CDR3 DNA reads TGCAGTGCTAGGGGGGACACCATCTACGAGCAGTACTTC. The encoded protein is CSARGDTIYEQYF.